This TCR beta chain originates from a study of T cells after yellow fever vaccination. Study results and caveats: Contamination of FACS-sorted repertoires by abundant clonotypes from the bulk population could occur. In post-booster samples, most primary-vaccination clones reappeared (around 95% CD4, 88% CD8). Some clonotypes were seen in both the CD4 and the CD8 compartments. These made up a small share and likely arose from convergent recombination.

Note on this clonotype: Its antigen is not known.

Germline CDR1 SEHNR, CDR2 FQNEAQ (reference sequence). V lost 5 bases and J lost 4; bases outside the gene matches: 5. The CDR3 spans 14 residues. Universal primer sites and UMIs were introduced during 5'RACE template-switching synthesis of TCR cDNA. TCRdb recomputed calls from the 5' RACE reads with MiXCR, one row per CDR3 protein. The sample includes about 340,000 distinct CDR3 sequences, approximately 4% of them seen just once. This receptor was taken from a man younger than 35 who received the YFV17D yellow fever vaccine. The chain employs TRBV7-9 and TRBJ1-3; the match to TRBD1 covers 7 bases. Sequences were derived from PBMCs, sampled 5 days after the yellow fever booster vaccination. CDR3 loop: CASSAGTVGNTIYF. CDR3 bases: TGTGCCAGCAGCGCCGGGACAGTAGGAAACACCATATATTTT.